This T cell receptor beta chain stems from a study of OX40 agonist ivuxolimab in advanced cancers. General notes on the study: Ivuxolimab, which targeted the costimulatory receptor OX40 (CD134), was an agonistic, fully human IgG2 monoclonal antibody. The point of sequencing TCRbeta in the periphery was to test whether ivuxolimab changed TCR sequence diversity and drove clonal T-cell expansion. Patients were allowed to have had prior anti-PD-1, anti-PD-L1 or anti-CTLA-4 therapy, and approximately 40% of the dose-escalation patients had been treated with checkpoint inhibitors. Partial responses occurred in three dose-escalation patients, of whom one had hepatocellular carcinoma and two had cutaneous melanoma. In the dose-escalation cohort, roughly 82% of patients were male, and the mean age was 60 years with a range of about 20 to 80. Intravenous ivuxolimab was administered to patients every 2 weeks at six dose levels: 0.01, 0.1, 0.3, 1.5, 3 and 10 mg/kg. Among the 52 dose-escalation patients, about 20 had hepatocellular carcinoma, about 15 melanoma, 9 renal cell carcinoma and 9 head and neck cancer. The monotherapy dose-escalation portion (N ≈ 56 patients) of the phase I ivuxolimab trial is reported in the paper. Points the paper makes about the study in general: At doses of 0.1 to 3.0 mg/kg, clonal expansion of both CD4+ and CD8+ T cells in blood was seen between baseline and week 6. Partial responders in the 0.1-3.0 mg/kg groups had among the lowest normalized peripheral clonal expansion, especially among CD8+ T cells. After ivuxolimab, more expanded clones were found on average in CD8+ T cells than in CD4+ T cells. Antigen specificity was not determined for the clonally expanded peripheral T cells. Low levels of normalized T-cell clonal expansion were also seen in some nonresponding patients.

The junction shows trimming of 0 bases on V and 6 bases on J, and the gene matches do not reach 5 bases of it. The germline V gene (reference sequence) gives CDR1 as LNHNV and CDR2 as YYDKDF. The CDR3 spans 15 residues, from the cysteine through the phenylalanine. The kept DNA is CDR3 alone, 45 bases in frame from the first base. Patients with a history of autoimmune disease or receiving systemic immunosuppression were excluded from the trial. Peripheral blood for TCR sequencing was collected from all dose cohorts at baseline, on cycle 4 day 1, and on cycle 7 day 1. Samples were obtained from an open-label, multicenter, first-in-human phase I dose-escalation trial of ivuxolimab. Adults with locally advanced or metastatic head and neck squamous cell, hepatocellular, melanoma or renal cell carcinoma were enrolled in the trial. CD4+ and CD8+ T cells were sorted separately from peripheral blood before TCR sequencing.

Only one count was recorded for this clone. Its antigen specificity is not known. No quality values exist for individual bases; no much larger clone is one base distant. To sequence the TCRbeta CDR3 region, genomic DNA was isolated from the sorted cells. The immunoSEQ Assay was used to sequence the TCRbeta CDR3 regions. In its TCRdb copy, this immuneACCESS table keeps in-frame sequences only and misses some clones. Where compared with another copy, unresolved V genes explain less than half of these, and the others have no known cause. The sample table holds about 73,000 clones, of which 90% were seen once. The ten largest account for approximately 11% of the sample.

The specimen was CD4+ or CD8+ T cells sorted from blood, collected in a trial of the OX40 agonist ivuxolimab. The rearranged segments are TRBV15 and TRBJ2-1, with 7 bases matching TRBD2. The sequence derives from an adult with an advanced solid tumor such as melanoma, head and neck, liver or kidney cancer. The DNA sequence is as follows: TGTGCCACCAGCAGAGAAATGGGCGGGGGCAATGAGCAGTTCTTC. This is translated as CATSREMGGGNEQFF.